Following are 5 T cell receptor beta chains from one sample sequenced in a study of shared clonotypes between healthy human individuals. CD45RO-negative cells were positively selected for CCR7, leaving out terminally differentiated effector memory CD45RA+ cells. Sequencing used immunoSEQ multiplex PCR; TCRdb keeps in-frame clones, though not all of them. The table has roughly 2.1 million clones, about 92% seen once. The material sequenced was naive CD8+ T cells from PBMCs. These TCRs come from a man aged 18 to 30 in good health. Some clones in this sample may be carry-over from other donors' samples.

V and J are TRBV4-1 and TRBJ2-1, with 11 bases identical to TRBD2. V shed 0 bases, J shed 6 bases, and the junction held 4 bases outside the gene matches. This CDR3 has 16 residues. Germline CDR1 reads MGHRA; CDR2 reads YSYEKL. The chain's CDR3 is CASSQDPGLAVNEQFF. Here the CDR3 DNA reads TGCGCCAGCAGCCAAGACCCGGGACTAGCGGTCAATGAGCAGTTCTTC.

The chain employs TRBV6-1 and TRBJ1-1; TRBD1 matches at 8 bases. V shed 7 bases and J 5 bases; nucleotides not matched to a gene: 9. Germline lookup yields CDR1 MNHNS and CDR2 SASEGT. The CDR3 is made up of 14 amino acids. CDR3 sequence: CASNFGQGRTEAFF. The CDR3 nucleotides read TGTGCCAGCAACTTCGGACAGGGCCGAACTGAAGCTTTCTTT.

The chain joins TRBV19 to TRBJ2-3; tentative D call: TRBD2 (5 bases). Germline assignment: CDR1 LNHDA and CDR2 SQIVND (reference sequence). V dropped 7 bases and J dropped 3 bases, with 17 bases sitting between them. The CDR3 consists of 15 residues. Here the CDR3 reads CASTDRPGTTDTQYF. In DNA, the CDR3 is TGTGCCAGTACAGATCGTCCGGGAACGACAGATACGCAGTATTTT.

The CDR3 DNA sequence: TGTGCCAGCAGGGAAAATGAAAAACTGTTTTTT. Translation: CASRENEKLFF. The V call is TRBV27, the J call TRBJ1-4, with D uncertain. In germline, CDR1 is MNHEY, CDR2 SMNVEV (reference sequence). The V and J ends lost 6 bases and 5 bases respectively, with 4 bases between them. The CDR3 sequence is 11 residues long. Drawing the rest from reference TRBV27 and TRBJ1-4, the complete variable domain is EAQVTQNPRYLITVTGKKLTVTCSQNMNHEYMSWYRQDPGLGLRQIYYSMNVEVTDKGDVPEGYKVSRKEKRNFPLILESPSPNQTSLYFCASRENEKLFFGSGTQLSVL.

On this clone: At one end, the junction sequence differs from germline, possibly due to a read error. Other DNA sequences in the same sample also yield this CDR3. As DNA, the CDR3 is TGTGCCAGCAGGGAATACAATGAGCAATTCTTC. Amino acids: CASREYNEQFF. The V gene is TRBV11-2, the J gene TRBJ2-1; D remains ambiguous. The CDR3 runs to 11 residues. CDR1 SGHAT and CDR2 FQNNGV come from the germline V gene.